The sequence of this TCR beta chain was determined in a study of neoadjuvant anti-PD-1 for oral cavity cancer (dated by TCRdb to about 2021). Study-level background: Patients mostly received three to four biweekly doses of nivolumab at 3 mg/kg before curative-intent surgical resection. A fourth nivolumab dose was given around day 43 to patients without progression, and definitive surgical resection was performed in those patients on days 50-56. Under RECIST 1.1, a patient counted as a responder if showing complete response, partial response or stable disease, and as a non-responder if showing progression. The parent correlative cohort included under 15 patients, with an approximately 34% response rate. Findings and caveats that apply to the study as a whole: Only a few patients per response group were included in the TCR analyses, and larger cohorts for validation were called for by the authors. Higher pretreatment blood Treg/Th17 ratios correlated with both higher pretreatment blood TCRbeta clonality and lower post-treatment tumor TCRbeta clonality. After neoadjuvant nivolumab, significantly higher T cell clonality (Gini index) was found within PBMCs in non-responders than in responders.

V is cut by 0 bases and J by 1 base, and the space between the germline ends is 18 bases. The germline V gene gives CDR1 as MGHRA and CDR2 as YSYEKL. There are 18 amino acids in the CDR3, from cysteine to phenylalanine inclusive. Solely the CDR3 DNA is kept, with 54 bases framed from the first base. For deep sequencing, each PBMC sample was run in six replicates, with libraries mostly built from approximately 500 ng of input genomic DNA. Following the manufacturer's instructions, the team built TCRbeta libraries using the immunoSEQ hsTCRbeta kit. The completed libraries were mixed into a single pool at 3 nM, then sequenced with an Illumina NovaSeq 6000 S4 flow cell. Processing in the source paper ran as follows. Raw data preprocessing and quality control were performed with the immunoSEQ Analyzer. The analysis was limited to productive rearrangements, and each clonotype was defined by a unique CDR3 amino acid sequence. Repertoire clonality was estimated as the Gini-Simpson index, which was calculated using the R package tcR. Student's t test was used to compare Gini indices, while Pearson correlation assessed associations with tumor size change. TCRdb re-hosts the immuneACCESS table, in-frame sequences only. Its copies lack some clones; in the studies checked, an unresolved V gene accounts for under half of them, and the cause for the rest is not known. V and J calls and clone size are as listed in that table; D and trimming were resolved from the DNA. The sample data list about 42,000 clones, and approximately 80% of these were observed just once. The ten largest clones capture more than 4.5% of the sample.

The time point label corresponds to: after neoadjuvant nivolumab, at surgical resection. The patients had newly diagnosed stage II-IVA oral cavity squamous cell carcinoma and had not received any prior systemic or radiation treatment. The cohort consisted of patients with HPV-negative, locally advanced oral cavity squamous cell carcinoma. Peripheral blood mononuclear cells were analyzed directly, without maintenance or expansion in culture. The samples were drawn from a longitudinal correlative study tied to a single-arm phase II trial testing neoadjuvant nivolumab in oral cavity squamous cell carcinoma. Subject-matched pre- and post-treatment PBMCs and tumors from three responders and three non-responders underwent genomic DNA-based TCRbeta sequencing. Peripheral blood mononuclear cells were collected before nivolumab treatment and were collected again after treatment, at the time of surgery. The Maxwell RSC DNA from Cells kit was used to isolate genomic DNA from PBMCs.

As regards this clone: No cognate antigen has been identified for it. The record has no base qualities; no much larger clone is one base away.

The TCR sequence derives from a person between 35 and 79 years old with oral cavity squamous cell carcinoma. The material sequenced was PBMCs, taken after nivolumab (anti-PD-1) treatment. The rearrangement joined TRBV4-1 to TRBJ1-1; the D segment could be TRBD1, given 6 matching bases. The DNA sequence is as follows: TGCGCCAGCAGCCAAGACGGGCAGGGGCCAACTGGGAACACTGAAGCTTTCTTT. This translates into CASSQDGQGPTGNTEAFF.